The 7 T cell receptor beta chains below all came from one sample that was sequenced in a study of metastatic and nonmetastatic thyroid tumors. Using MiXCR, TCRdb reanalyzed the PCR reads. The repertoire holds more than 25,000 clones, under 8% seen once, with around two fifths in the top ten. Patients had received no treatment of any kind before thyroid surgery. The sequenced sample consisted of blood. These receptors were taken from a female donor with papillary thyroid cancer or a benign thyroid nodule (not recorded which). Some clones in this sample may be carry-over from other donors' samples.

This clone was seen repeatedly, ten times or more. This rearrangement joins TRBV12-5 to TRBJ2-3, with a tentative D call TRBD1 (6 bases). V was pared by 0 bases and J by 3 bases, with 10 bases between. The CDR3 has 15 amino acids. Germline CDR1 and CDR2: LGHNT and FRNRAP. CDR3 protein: CASGLVQTGTDTQYF. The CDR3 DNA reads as TGTGCTAGTGGTTTGGTACAAACAGGGACAGATACGCAGTATTTT.

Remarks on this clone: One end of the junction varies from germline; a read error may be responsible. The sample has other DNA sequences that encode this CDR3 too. The CDR3 loop is CASSPREGMKDRGYTF. CDR3 coding DNA: TGTGCCAGTAGCCCTAGGGAAGGGATGAAGGATCGAGGCTACACCTTC. This chain uses TRBV14 with TRBJ1-2; no definite D call. This CDR3 spans 16 amino acids. Germline V gene sequence: CDR1 SGHDN, CDR2 FVKESK.

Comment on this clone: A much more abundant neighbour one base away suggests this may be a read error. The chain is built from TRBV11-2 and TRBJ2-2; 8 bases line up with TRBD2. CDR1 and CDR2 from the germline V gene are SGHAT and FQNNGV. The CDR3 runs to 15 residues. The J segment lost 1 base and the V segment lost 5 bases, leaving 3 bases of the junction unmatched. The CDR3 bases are TGTGCCAGCAGCCCACTAGCGGTGAACACCGGGGAGCTGTTTTTT. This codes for CASSPLAVNTGELFF.

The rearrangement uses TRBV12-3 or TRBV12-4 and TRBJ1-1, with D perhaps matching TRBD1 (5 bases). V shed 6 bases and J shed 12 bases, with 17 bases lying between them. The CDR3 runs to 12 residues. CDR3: CASRLGGVISFF. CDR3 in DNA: TGTGCCAGCAGGCTGGGGGGGGTGATATCTTTCTTT.

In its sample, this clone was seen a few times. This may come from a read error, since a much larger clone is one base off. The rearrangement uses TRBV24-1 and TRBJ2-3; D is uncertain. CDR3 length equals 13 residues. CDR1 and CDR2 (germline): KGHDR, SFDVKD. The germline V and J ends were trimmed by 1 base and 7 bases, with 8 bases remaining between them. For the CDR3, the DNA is TGTGCCACCAGTGATTTCGGAAGGTATACGCAGTATTTT. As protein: CATSDFGRYTQYF.

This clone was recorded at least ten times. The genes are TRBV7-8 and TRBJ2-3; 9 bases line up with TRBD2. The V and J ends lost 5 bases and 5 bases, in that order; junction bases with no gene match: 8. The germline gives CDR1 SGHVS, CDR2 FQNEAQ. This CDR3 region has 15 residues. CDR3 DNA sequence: TGTGCCAGCAGCCGCGGGAGGGTGGGGGAAGATACGCAGTATTTT. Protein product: CASSRGRVGEDTQYF. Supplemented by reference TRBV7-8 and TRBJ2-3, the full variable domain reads GAGVSQSPRYKVAKRGQDVALRCDPISGHVSLFWYQQALGQGPEFLTYFQNEAQLDKSGLPSDRFFAERPEGSVSTLKIQRTQQEDSAVYLCASSRGRVGEDTQYFGPGTRLTVL.

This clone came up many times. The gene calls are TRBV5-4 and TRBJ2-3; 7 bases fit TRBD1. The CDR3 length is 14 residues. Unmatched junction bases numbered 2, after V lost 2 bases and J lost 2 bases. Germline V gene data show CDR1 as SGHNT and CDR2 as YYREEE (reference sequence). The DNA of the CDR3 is TGTGCCAGCAGCTTCGGGACAGACACAGATACGCAGTATTTT. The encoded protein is CASSFGTDTDTQYF. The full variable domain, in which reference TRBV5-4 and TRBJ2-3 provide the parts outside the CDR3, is ETGVTQSPTHLIKTRGQQVTLRCSSQSGHNTVSWYQQALGQGPQFIFQYYREEENGRGNFPPRFSGLQFPNYSSELNVNALELDDSALYLCASSFGTDTDTQYFGPGTRLTVL.